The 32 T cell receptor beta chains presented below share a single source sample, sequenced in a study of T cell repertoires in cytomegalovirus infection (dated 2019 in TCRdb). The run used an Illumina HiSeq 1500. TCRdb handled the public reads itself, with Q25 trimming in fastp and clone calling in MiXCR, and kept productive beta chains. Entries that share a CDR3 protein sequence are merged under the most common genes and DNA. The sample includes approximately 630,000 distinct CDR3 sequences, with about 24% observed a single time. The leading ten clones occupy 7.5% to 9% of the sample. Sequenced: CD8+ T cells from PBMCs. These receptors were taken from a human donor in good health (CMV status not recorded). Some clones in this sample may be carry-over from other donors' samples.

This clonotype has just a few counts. CDR3 DNA sequence: TGTGCCACCAGCAGAAGGACAGACACTGAAGCTTTCTTT. It codes for CATSRRTDTEAFF. This chain uses TRBV15 with TRBJ1-1; maybe TRBD1 (6 bases). The V end was cut by 2 bases, the J end by 3 bases, with 7 bases between. CDR1 and CDR2 (germline): LNHNV, YYDKDF (reference sequence). This CDR3 comprises 13 residues.

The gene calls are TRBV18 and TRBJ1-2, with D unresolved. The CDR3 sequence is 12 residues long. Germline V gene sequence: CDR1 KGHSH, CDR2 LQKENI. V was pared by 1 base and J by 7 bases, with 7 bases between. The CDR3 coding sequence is TGTGCCAGCTCACCACAGCCTCTTGGCTACACCTTC. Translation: CASSPQPLGYTF.

This chain's CDR3 is CAISEASEEETQYF. CDR3 coding DNA: TGTGCCATCAGTGAAGCTAGCGAAGAAGAGACCCAGTACTTC. The chain combines TRBV10-3 with TRBJ2-5; TRBD2 is a possible D gene (6 bases). V was pared by 3 bases and J by 3 bases, with 11 bases between. Looked up from germline, CDR1 is ENHRY and CDR2 is SYGVKD. The CDR3 runs to 14 residues.

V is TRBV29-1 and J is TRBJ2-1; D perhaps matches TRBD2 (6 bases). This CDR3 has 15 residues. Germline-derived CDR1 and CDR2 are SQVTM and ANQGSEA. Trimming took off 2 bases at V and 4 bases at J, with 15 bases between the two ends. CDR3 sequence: CSVEPSRDSYNEQFF. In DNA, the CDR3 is TGCAGCGTTGAACCCAGCAGGGACTCGTACAATGAGCAGTTCTTC.

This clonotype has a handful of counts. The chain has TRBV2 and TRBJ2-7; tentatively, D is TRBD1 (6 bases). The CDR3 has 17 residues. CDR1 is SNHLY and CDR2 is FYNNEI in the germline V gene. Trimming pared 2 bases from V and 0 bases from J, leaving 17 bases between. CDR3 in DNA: TGTGCCAGCAGTGAAAGGGGGTCGGAATCAAGCTCCTACGAGCAGTACTTC. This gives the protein CASSERGSESSSYEQYF.

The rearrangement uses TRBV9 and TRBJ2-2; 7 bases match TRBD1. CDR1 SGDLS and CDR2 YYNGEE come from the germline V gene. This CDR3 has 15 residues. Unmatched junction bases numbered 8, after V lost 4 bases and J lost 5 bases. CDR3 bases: TGTGCCAGCAGCACGGAAGGGGGCCGGACCGGGGAGCTGTTTTTT. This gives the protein CASSTEGGRTGELFF.

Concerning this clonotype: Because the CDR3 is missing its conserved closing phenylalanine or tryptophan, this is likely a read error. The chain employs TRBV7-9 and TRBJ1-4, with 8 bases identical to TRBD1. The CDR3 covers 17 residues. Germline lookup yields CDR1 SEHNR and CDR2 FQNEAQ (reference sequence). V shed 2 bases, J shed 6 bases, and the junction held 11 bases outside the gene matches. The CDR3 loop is CASSLTRDRGAHEKLFS. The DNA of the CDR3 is TGTGCCAGCAGCTTAACTAGAGACAGGGGCGCACATGAAAAACTGTTTTCT.

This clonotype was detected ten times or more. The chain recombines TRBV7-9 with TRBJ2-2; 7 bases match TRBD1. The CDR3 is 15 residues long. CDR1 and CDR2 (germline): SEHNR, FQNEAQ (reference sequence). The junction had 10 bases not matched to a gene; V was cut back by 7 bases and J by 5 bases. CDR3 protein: CASNPYRGSTGELFF. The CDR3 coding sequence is TGTGCCAGCAACCCCTACAGGGGTAGTACCGGGGAGCTGTTTTTT. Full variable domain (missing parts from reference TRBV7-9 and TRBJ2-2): DTGVSQNPRHKITKRGQNVTFRCDPISEHNRLYWYRQTLGQGPEFLTYFQNEAQLEKSRLLSDRFSAERPKGSFSTLEIQRTEQGDSAMYLCASNPYRGSTGELFFGEGSRLTVL.

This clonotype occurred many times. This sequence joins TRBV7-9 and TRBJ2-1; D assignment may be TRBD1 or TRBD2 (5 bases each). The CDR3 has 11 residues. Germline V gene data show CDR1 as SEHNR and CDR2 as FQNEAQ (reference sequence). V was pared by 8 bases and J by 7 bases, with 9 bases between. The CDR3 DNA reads TGTGCCAGCCCCTGGGGGAATGAGCAGTTCTTC. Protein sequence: CASPWGNEQFF.

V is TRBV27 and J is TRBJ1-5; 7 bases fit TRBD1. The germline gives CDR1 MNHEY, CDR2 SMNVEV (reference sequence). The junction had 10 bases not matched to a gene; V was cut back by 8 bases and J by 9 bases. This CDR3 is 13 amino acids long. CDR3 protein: CASGTAQSWPQHF. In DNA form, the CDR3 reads TGTGCCAGCGGGACAGCTCAATCATGGCCCCAGCATTTT.

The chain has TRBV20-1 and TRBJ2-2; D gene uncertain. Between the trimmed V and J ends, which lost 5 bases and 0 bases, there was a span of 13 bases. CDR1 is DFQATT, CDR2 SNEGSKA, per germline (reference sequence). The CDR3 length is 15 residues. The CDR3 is CSAGWTETNTGELFF. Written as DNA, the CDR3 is TGCAGTGCTGGTTGGACGGAAACGAACACCGGGGAGCTGTTTTTT.

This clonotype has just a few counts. Written as DNA, the CDR3 is TGTGCCAGCAGCCAAGACTTTCAGGGGCGCGGTGAGACCCAGTACTTC. Translated, it gives CASSQDFQGRGETQYF. This sequence joins TRBV3-1 and TRBJ2-5, with D tentatively TRBD1 (6 bases). This CDR3 comprises 16 residues. V lost 0 bases, J lost 5 bases, and 16 bases lay in between. The V gene's germline CDR1 is LGHDT and CDR2 YNNKEL (reference sequence).

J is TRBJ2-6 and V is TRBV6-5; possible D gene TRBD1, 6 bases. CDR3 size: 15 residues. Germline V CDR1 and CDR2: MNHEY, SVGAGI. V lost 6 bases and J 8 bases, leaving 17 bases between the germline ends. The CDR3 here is CASSSDRRIPNVLTF. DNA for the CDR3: TGTGCCAGCAGCTCCGACAGGCGTATCCCCAACGTCCTGACTTTC.

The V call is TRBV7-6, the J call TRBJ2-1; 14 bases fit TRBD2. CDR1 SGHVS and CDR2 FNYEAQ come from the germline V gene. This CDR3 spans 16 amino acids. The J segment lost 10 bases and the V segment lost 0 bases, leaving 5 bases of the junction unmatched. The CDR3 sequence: CASSLAGLAGGGEQFF. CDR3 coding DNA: TGTGCCAGCAGCTTAGCAGGACTAGCGGGGGGAGGGGAGCAGTTCTTC. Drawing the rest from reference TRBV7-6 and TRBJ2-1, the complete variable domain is GAGVSQSPRYKVTKRGQDVALRCDPISGHVSLYWYRQALGQGPEFLTYFNYEAQQDKSGLPNDRFSAERPEGSISTLTIQRTEQRDSAMYRCASSLAGLAGGGEQFFGPGTRLTVL.

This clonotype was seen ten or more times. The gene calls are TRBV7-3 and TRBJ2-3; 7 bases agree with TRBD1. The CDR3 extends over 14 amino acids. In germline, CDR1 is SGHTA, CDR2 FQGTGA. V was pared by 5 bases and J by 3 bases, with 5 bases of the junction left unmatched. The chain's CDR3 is CASSPDRMTDTQYF. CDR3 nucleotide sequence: TGTGCCAGCAGCCCGGACAGGATGACAGATACGCAGTATTTT.

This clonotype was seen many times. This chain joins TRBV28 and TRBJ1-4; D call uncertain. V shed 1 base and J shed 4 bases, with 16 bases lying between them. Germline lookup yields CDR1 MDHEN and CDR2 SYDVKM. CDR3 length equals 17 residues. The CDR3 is CASSLFASAQLNEKLFF. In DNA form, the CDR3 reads TGTGCCAGCAGTTTATTTGCCAGCGCCCAACTTAATGAAAAACTGTTTTTT.

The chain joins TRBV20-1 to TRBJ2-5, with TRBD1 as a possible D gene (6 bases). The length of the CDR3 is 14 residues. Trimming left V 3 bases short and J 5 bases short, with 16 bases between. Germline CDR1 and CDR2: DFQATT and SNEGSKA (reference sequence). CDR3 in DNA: TGCAGTGCTAGGGCCCAACAGGGTTTTGAGACCCAGTACTTC. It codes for CSARAQQGFETQYF.

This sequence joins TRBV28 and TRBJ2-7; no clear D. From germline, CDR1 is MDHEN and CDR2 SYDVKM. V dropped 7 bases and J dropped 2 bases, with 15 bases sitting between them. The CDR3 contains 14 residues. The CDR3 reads CASNRVSRPYEQYF. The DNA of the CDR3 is TGTGCCAGCAATCGGGTCTCGAGACCCTACGAGCAGTACTTC.

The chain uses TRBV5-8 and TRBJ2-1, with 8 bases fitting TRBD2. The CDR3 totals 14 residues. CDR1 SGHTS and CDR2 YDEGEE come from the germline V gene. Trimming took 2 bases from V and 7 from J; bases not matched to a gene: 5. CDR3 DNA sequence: TGTGCCAGCAGCTTCGGGGGGGTTCTTAATGAGCAGTTCTTC. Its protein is CASSFGGVLNEQFF. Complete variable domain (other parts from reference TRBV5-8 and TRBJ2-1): EAGVTQSPTHLIKTRGQQATLRCSPISGHTSVYWYQQALGLGLQFLLWYDEGEERNRGNFPPRFSGRQFPNYSSELNVNALELEDSALYLCASSFGGVLNEQFFGPGTRLTVL.

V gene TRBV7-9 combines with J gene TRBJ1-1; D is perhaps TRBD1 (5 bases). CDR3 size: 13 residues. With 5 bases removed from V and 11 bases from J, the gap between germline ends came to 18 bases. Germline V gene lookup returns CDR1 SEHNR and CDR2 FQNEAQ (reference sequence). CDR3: CASSPGSGLWAFF. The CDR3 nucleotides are TGTGCCAGCAGCCCCGGGTCGGGACTCTGGGCTTTCTTT.

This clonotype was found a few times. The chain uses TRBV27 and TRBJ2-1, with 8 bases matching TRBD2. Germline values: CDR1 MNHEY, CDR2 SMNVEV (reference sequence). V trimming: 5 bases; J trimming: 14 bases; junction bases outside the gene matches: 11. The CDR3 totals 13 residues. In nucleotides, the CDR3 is TGTGCCAGCAGTCCGGGAGGGTCGAACGATAAGTTCTTC. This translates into CASSPGGSNDKFF.

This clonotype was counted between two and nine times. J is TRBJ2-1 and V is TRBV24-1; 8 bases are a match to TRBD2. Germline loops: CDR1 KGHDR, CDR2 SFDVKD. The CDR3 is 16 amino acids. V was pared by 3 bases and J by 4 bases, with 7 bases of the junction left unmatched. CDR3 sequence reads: CATSDLSGGDYNEQFF. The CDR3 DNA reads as TGTGCCACCAGTGATCTAAGCGGGGGCGATTACAATGAGCAGTTCTTC.

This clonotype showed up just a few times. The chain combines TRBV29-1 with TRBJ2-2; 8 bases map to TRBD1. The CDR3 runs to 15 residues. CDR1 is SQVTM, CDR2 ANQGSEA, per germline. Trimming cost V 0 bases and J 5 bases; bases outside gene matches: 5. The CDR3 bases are TGCAGCGTTGAAGACTCAGGGGGCCTGACCGGGGAGCTGTTTTTT. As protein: CSVEDSGGLTGELFF.

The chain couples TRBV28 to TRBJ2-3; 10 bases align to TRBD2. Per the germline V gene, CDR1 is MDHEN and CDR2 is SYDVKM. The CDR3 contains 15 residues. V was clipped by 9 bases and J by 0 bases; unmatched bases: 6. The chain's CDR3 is CASTSGETSTDTQYF. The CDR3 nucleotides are TGTGCCAGTACTAGCGGGGAAACTAGCACAGATACGCAGTATTTT. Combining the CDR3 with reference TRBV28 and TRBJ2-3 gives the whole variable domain DVKVTQSSRYLVKRTGEKVFLECVQDMDHENMFWYRQDPGLGLRLIYFSYDVKMKEKGDIPEGYSVSREKKERFSLILESASTNQTSMYLCASTSGETSTDTQYFGPGTRLTVL.

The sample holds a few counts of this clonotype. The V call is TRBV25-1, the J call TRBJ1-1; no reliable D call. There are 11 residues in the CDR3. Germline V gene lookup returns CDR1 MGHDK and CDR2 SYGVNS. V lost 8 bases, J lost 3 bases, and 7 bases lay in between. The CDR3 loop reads CASGRYTEAFF. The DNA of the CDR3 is TGTGCCAGCGGGAGATACACTGAAGCTTTCTTT.

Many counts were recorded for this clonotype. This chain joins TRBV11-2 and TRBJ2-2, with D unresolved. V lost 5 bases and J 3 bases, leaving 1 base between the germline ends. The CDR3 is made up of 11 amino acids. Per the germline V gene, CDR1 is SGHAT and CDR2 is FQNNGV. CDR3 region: CASSHTGELFF. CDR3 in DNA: TGTGCCAGCAGCCACACCGGGGAGCTGTTTTTT.

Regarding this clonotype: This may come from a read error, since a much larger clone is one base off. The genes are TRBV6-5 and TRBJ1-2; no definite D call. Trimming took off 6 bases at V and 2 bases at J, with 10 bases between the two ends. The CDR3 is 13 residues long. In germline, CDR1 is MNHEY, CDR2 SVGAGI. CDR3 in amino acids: CASRLSRNYGYTF. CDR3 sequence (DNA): TGTGCCAGCAGGTTAAGCAGAAACTATGGCTACACCTTC.

Here the CDR3 reads CASSKDRENTGELFF. CDR3 DNA: TGTGCCAGCAGTAAGGACAGGGAAAACACCGGGGAGCTGTTTTTT. The rearrangement joins TRBV11-2 to TRBJ2-2; 8 bases align to TRBD1. Germline V gene data show CDR1 as SGHAT and CDR2 as FQNNGV. CDR3 length equals 15 residues. J was trimmed by 2 bases and V by 6 bases; bases with no gene match: 5. Supplemented by reference TRBV11-2 and TRBJ2-2, the full variable domain reads EAGVAQSPRYKIIEKRQSVAFWCNPISGHATLYWYQQILGQGPKLLIQFQNNGVVDDSQLPKDRFSAERLKGVDSTLKIQPAKLEDSAVYLCASSKDRENTGELFFGEGSRLTVL.

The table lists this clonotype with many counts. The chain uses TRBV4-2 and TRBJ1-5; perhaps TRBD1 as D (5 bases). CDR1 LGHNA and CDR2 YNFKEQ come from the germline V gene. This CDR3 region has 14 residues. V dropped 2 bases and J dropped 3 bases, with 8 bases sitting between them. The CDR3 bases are TGTGCCAGCAGCCAAATGGGGGACAATCAGCCCCAGCATTTT. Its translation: CASSQMGDNQPQHF.

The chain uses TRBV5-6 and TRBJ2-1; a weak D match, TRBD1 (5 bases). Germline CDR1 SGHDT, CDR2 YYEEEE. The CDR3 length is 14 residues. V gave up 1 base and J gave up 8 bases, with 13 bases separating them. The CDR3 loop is CASSLRRGADEQFF. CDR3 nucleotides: TGTGCCAGCAGCTTGAGAAGGGGCGCGGATGAGCAGTTCTTC.

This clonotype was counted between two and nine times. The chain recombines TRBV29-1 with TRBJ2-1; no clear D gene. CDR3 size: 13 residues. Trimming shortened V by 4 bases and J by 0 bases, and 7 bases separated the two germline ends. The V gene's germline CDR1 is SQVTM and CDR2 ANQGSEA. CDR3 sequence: CSVAESSYNEQFF. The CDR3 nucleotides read TGCAGCGTTGCCGAAAGCTCCTACAATGAGCAGTTCTTC.

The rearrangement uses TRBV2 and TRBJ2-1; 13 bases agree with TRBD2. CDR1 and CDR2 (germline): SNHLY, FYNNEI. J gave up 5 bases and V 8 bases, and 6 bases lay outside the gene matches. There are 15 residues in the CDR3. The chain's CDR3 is CASLGTSGTNNEQFF. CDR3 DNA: TGTGCCAGCCTAGGGACTAGCGGGACTAACAATGAGCAGTTCTTC.